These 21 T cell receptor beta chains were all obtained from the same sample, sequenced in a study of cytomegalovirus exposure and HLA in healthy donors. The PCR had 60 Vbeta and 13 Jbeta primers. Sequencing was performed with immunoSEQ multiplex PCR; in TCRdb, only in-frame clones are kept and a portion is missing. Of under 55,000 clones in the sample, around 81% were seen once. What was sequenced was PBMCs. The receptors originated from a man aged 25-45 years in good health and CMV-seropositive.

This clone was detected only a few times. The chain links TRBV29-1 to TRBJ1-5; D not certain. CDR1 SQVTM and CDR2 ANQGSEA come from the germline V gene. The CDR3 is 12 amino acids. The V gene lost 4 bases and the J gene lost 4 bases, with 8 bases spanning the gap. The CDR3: CSVGPGNQPQHF. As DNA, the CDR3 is TGCAGCGTTGGGCCGGGAAATCAGCCCCAGCATTTT.

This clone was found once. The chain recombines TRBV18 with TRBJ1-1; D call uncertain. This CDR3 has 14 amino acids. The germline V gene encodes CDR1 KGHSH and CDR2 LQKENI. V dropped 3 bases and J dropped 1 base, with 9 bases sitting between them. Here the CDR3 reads CASSPAGRNTEAFF. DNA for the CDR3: TGTGCCAGCTCACCGGCAGGCCGGAACACTGAAGCTTTCTTT.

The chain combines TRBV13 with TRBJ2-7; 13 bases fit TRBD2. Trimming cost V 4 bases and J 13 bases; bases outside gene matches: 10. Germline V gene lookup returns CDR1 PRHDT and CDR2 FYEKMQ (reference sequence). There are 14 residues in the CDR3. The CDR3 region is CASSSPGTSGDPYF. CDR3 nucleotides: TGTGCCAGCAGCTCCCCGGGGACTAGCGGGGACCCTTACTTC. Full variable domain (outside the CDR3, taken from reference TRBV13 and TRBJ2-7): AAGVIQSPRHLIKEKRETATLKCYPIPRHDTVYWYQQGPGQDPQFLISFYEKMQSDKGSIPDRFSAQQFSDYHSELNMSSLELGDSALYFCASSSPGTSGDPYFGPGTRLTVT.

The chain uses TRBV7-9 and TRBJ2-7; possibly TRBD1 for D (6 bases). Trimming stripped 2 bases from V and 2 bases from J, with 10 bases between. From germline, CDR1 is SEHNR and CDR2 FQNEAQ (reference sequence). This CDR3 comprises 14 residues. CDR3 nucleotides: TGTGCCAGCAGCTTAACGACAGGAACCTACGAGCAGTACTTC. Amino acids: CASSLTTGTYEQYF.

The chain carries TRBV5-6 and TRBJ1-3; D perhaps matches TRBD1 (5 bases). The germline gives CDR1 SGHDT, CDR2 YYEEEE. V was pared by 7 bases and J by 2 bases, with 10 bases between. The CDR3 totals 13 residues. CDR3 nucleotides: TGTGCCAGCGGCCGGGGGACTGGAAACACCATATATTTT. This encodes CASGRGTGNTIYF.

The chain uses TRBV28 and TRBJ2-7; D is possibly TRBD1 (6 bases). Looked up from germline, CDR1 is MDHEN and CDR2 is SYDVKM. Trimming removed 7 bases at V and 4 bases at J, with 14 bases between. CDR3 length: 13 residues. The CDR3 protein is CASNTGFSYEQYF. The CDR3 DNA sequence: TGTGCCAGCAATACAGGGTTTTCGTACGAGCAGTACTTC.

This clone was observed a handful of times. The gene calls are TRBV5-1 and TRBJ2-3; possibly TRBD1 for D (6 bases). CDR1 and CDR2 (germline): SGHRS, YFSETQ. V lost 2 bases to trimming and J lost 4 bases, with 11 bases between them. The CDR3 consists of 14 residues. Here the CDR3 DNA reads TGCGCCAGCAGCTTCACAGGGATCCCAGATACGCAGTATTTT. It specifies CASSFTGIPDTQYF.

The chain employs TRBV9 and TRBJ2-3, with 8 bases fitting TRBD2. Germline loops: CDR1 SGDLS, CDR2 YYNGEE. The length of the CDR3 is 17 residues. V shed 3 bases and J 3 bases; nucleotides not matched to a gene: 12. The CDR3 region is CASSAPVAGRPTDTQYF. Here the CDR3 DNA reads TGTGCCAGCAGCGCCCCAGTAGCGGGGCGGCCGACAGATACGCAGTATTTT. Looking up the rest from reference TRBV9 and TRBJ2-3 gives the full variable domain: DSGVTQTPKHLITATGQRVTLRCSPRSGDLSVYWYQQSLDQGLQFLIQYYNGEERAKGNILERFSAQQFPDLHSELNLSSLELGDSALYFCASSAPVAGRPTDTQYFGPGTRLTVL.

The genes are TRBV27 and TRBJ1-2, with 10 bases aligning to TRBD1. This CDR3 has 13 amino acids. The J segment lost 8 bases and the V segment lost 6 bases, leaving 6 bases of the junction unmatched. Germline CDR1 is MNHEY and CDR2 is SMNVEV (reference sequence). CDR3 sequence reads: CASRRGQGEGYTF. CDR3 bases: TGTGCCAGCAGACGAGGACAGGGGGAAGGCTACACCTTC.

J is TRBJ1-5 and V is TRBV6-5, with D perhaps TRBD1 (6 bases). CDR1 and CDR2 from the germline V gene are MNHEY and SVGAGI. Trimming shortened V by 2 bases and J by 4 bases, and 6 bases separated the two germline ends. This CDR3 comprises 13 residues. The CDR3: CASSYGQNQPQHF. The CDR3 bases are TGTGCCAGCAGTTACGGACAGAATCAGCCCCAGCATTTT.

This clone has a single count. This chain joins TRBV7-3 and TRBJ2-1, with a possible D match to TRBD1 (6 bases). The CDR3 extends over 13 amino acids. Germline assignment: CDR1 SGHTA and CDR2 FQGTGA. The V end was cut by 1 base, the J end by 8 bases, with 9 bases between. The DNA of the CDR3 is TGTGCCAGCAGCTTAAACAGGGTGGATGAGCAGTTCTTC. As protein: CASSLNRVDEQFF.

The CDR3 loop is CASNTDRGRSPLHF. In DNA form, the CDR3 reads TGTGCCAGTAATACGGACAGGGGGCGATCACCCCTCCACTTT. The chain links TRBV19 to TRBJ1-6; 11 bases agree with TRBD1. CDR3 size: 14 residues. V was pared by 7 bases and J by 10 bases, with 6 bases of the junction left unmatched. Germline assignment: CDR1 LNHDA and CDR2 SQIVND (reference sequence).

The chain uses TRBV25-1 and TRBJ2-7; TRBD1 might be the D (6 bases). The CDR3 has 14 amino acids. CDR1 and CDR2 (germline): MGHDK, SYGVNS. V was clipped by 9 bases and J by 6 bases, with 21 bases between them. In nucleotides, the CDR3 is TGTGCCAGTGCCCCACAGGGACAAACGGGCGAGCAGTACTTC. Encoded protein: CASAPQGQTGEQYF.

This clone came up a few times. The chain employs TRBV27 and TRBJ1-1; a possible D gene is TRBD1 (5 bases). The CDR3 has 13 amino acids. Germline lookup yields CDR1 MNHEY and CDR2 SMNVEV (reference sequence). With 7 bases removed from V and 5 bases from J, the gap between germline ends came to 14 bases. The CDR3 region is CASTTAGGTEAFF. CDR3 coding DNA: TGTGCCAGCACTACTGCGGGGGGAACTGAAGCTTTCTTT.

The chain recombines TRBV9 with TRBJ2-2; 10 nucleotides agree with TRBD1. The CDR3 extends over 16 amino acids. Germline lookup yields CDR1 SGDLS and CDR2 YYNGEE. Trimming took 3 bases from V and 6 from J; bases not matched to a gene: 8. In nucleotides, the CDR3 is TGTGCCAGCAGCGGAAAGACAGGGGGCGTCGCCGGGGAGCTGTTTTTT. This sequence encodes CASSGKTGGVAGELFF.

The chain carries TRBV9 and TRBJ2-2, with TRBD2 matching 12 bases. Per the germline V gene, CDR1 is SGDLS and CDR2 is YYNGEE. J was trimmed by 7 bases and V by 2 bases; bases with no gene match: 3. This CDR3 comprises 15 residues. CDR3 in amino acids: CASSVLAGGHGELFF. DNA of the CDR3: TGTGCCAGCAGCGTTCTAGCGGGGGGGCACGGGGAGCTGTTTTTT.

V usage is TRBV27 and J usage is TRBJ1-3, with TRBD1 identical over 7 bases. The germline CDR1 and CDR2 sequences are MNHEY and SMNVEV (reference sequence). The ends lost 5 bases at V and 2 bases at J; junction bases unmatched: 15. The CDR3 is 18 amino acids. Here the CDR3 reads CASSTPRTGEFAGNTIYF. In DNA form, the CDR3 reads TGTGCCAGCAGTACACCGAGGACAGGAGAGTTTGCTGGAAACACCATATATTTT.

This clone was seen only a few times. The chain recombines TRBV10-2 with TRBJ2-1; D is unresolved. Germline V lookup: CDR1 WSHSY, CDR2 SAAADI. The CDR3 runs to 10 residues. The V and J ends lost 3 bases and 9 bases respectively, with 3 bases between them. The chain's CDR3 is CASSDGEQFF. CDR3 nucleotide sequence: TGCGCCAGCAGTGACGGTGAGCAGTTCTTC.

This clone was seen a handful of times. The CDR3 sequence is CASILAASFGYEQYF. The CDR3 DNA sequence: TGTGCCAGCATTCTGGCGGCGAGTTTTGGGTACGAGCAGTACTTC. The rearrangement uses TRBV6-4 and TRBJ2-7, with D hard to call. Looked up from germline, CDR1 is MRHNA and CDR2 is SNTAGT. Trimming removed 7 bases at V and 4 bases at J, with 20 bases between. This CDR3 is built from 15 residues.

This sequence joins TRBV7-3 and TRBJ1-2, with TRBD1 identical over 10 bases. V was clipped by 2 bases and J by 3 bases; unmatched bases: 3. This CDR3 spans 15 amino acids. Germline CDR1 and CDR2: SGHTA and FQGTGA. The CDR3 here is CASSLGTGVDYGYTF. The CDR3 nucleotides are TGTGCCAGCAGCTTAGGGACAGGGGTTGACTATGGCTACACCTTC.

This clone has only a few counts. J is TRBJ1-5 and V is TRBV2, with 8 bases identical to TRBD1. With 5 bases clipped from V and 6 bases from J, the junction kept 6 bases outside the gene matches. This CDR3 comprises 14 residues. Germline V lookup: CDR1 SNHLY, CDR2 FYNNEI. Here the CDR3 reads CASSTGTGGQPQHF. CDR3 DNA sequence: TGTGCCAGCAGTACCGGGACAGGTGGTCAGCCCCAGCATTTT.